These T cell receptor beta chains were read from a single sample in a study of beta chain features in type 1 diabetes. TCRdb's table, derived via immunoSEQ multiplex PCR, lists solely in-frame clones and lacks some. The table records about 370,000 clones, roughly a tenth of them present only once. The specimen was central memory CD4+ T cells from blood. The receptors were sampled from a young man with type 1 diabetes. Both conserved end residues are part of each CDR3. Fields, in order: V gene, J gene, D gene, clone size, CDR3 protein, CDR3 DNA. A D gene is named only where the DNA matches it firmly. The size field is filled for only some rows; it gives once, few, many or a size class.

>TRBV11-2|TRBJ1-1|.|.
CASTLDTEAFF
TGTGCCAGCACCCTCGACACTGAAGCTTTCTTT
>TRBV5-6|TRBJ2-3|TRBD2|.
CASSFGSGSADTQYF
TGTGCCAGCAGCTTTGGTAGCGGGAGTGCAGATACGCAGTATTTT
>TRBV10-3|TRBJ2-7|TRBD1|.
CAITDPRTGGNEQYF
TGTGCCATCACCGATCCCAGGACAGGGGGCAACGAGCAGTACTTC
>TRBV19|TRBJ2-5|.|.
CASSPLDSQETQYF
TGTGCCAGTAGTCCCTTGGACAGTCAAGAGACCCAGTACTTC
>TRBV14|TRBJ2-3|TRBD2|.
CASSLYSGTSGSDTQYF
TGTGCCAGCAGCCTATACTCCGGGACTAGCGGATCAGATACGCAGTATTTT
>TRBV4-1|TRBJ1-2|TRBD1|few
CASSQLNRQGRGGYTF
TGCGCCAGCAGCCAACTGAATAGACAGGGTCGAGGCGGCTACACCTTC
>TRBV10-3|TRBJ2-2|.|.
CAISRQVEGSGELFF
TGTGCCATCAGTCGACAGGTTGAGGGGTCCGGGGAGCTGTTTTTT
>TRBV7-2|TRBJ2-1|.|.
CASSTGSNEQFF
TGTGCCAGCTCAACAGGGTCGAATGAGCAGTTCTTC
>TRBV5-1|TRBJ1-4|.|few
CASTLPRDVDEKLFF
TGCGCCAGCACCTTGCCGAGGGACGTGGACGAAAAACTGTTTTTT
>TRBV5-4|TRBJ2-7|.|.
CASSATYTTGEQYF
TGTGCCAGCAGCGCTACCTACACGACCGGGGAGCAGTACTTC
>TRBV5-1|TRBJ2-7|.|few
CASSFARDYEQYF
TGCGCCAGCAGCTTCGCACGGGACTACGAGCAGTACTTC
>TRBV28|TRBJ1-4|TRBD1|few
CASNPDRAAPGTFF
TGTGCCAGCAACCCGGACAGGGCGGCCCCGGGTACGTTTTTT
>TRBV13|TRBJ2-1|TRBD2|many
CASSPNRDYPFF
TGTGCCAGCAGCCCAAACCGGGACTATCCGTTCTTC
>TRBV28|TRBJ2-1|.|.
CASSLLGAPYNEQFF
TGTGCCAGCAGTTTATTGGGGGCCCCCTACAATGAGCAGTTCTTC
>TRBV5-6|TRBJ2-7|.|.
CASSPTVEGQRGSYEQYF
TGTGCCAGCAGCCCTACGGTCGAGGGGCAAAGGGGTTCCTACGAGCAGTACTTC
>TRBV7-9|TRBJ1-2|.|.
CASSKTGNGYTF
TGTGCCAGCAGCAAAACAGGGAACGGCTACACCTTC
>TRBV28|TRBJ2-7|.|few
CASRDASYEQYF
TGTGCCAGCAGGGACGCCTCCTACGAGCAGTACTTC
>TRBV9|TRBJ1-2|.|.
CASSKSGGSHGYTF
TGTGCCAGCAGCAAGTCGGGGGGTTCCCATGGCTACACCTTC
>TRBV9|TRBJ1-3|TRBD1|.
CASSVGPDRANTIYF
TGTGCCAGCAGCGTAGGACCCGACAGGGCAAACACCATATATTTT
>TRBV29-1|TRBJ1-1|.|few
CSVGGPLNTEAFF
TGCAGCGTTGGGGGACCGTTGAACACTGAAGCTTTCTTT
>TRBV25-1|TRBJ2-3|TRBD1|.
CASSVPGGPDTQYF
TGTGCCAGCAGTGTCCCAGGGGGCCCAGATACGCAGTATTTT
>TRBV7-2|TRBJ2-7|.|.
CASSSQSKADAYEQYF
TGTGCCAGCAGCTCCCAGTCTAAGGCCGACGCCTACGAGCAGTACTTC
>TRBV18|TRBJ2-5|TRBD1|.
CASSPTGDQETQYF
TGTGCCAGCTCACCGACAGGGGACCAAGAGACCCAGTACTTC
>TRBV10-3|TRBJ1-4|.|.
CAIRQTGTNEKLFF
TGTGCCATCAGGCAGACAGGTACCAATGAAAAACTGTTTTTT
>TRBV5-4|TRBJ1-4|TRBD1|many
CASSLDSTGTYEKLFF
TGTGCCAGCAGCTTGGACTCGACAGGGACGTATGAAAAACTGTTTTTT
>TRBV5-4|TRBJ2-7|TRBD1|few
CASSSDRAYEQYF
TGTGCCAGCAGCTCAGACAGGGCCTACGAGCAGTACTTC
>TRBV29-1|TRBJ1-4|TRBD1|many
CSVSEGAREKLFF
TGCAGCGTCTCGGAGGGGGCGCGTGAAAAACTGTTTTTT